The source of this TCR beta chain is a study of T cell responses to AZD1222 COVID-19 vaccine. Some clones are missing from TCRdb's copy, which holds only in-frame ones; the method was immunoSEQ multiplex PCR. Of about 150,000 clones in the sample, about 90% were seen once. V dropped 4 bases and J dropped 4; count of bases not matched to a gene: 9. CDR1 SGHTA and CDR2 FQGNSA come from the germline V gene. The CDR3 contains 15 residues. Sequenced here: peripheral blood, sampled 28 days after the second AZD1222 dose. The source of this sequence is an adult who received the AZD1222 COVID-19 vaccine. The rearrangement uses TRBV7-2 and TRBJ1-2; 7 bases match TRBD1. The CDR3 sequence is CASSSLRGGAYGYTF. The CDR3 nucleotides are TGTGCCAGCAGCTCCCTCCGAGGGGGCGCCTATGGCTACACCTTC.